The next 5 T cell receptor beta chains were all read from a single sample in a study of cytotoxic CD8 clonotypes in ibrutinib-treated CLL. TCRdb's table, derived via immunoSEQ multiplex PCR, lists solely in-frame clones and lacks some. This sample yields 160,000 or so clones, of which approximately 77% are seen a single time; roughly 1.9% belongs to the top ten. The sequenced sample was PBMCs, obtained after 12 months of ibrutinib treatment. These receptors were obtained from a human donor with chronic lymphocytic leukemia.

The rearrangement joins TRBV27 to TRBJ1-1; TRBD1 is a possible D gene (6 bases). This CDR3 is 14 amino acids long. CDR1 and CDR2 (germline): MNHEY, SMNVEV (reference sequence). Trimming removed 3 bases from V and 0 bases from J, with 8 bases in between. The CDR3 nucleotides read TGTGCCAGCAGTTTCACAGGGTTGAACACTGAAGCTTTCTTT. This encodes CASSFTGLNTEAFF.

This clone was counted once. CDR3: CASSRREANVLTF. The CDR3 nucleotides read TGTGCCAGTAGTCGACGAGAGGCCAACGTCCTGACTTTC. The V and J genes are TRBV19 and TRBJ2-6; no reliable D call. The germline CDR1 and CDR2 sequences are LNHDA and SQIVND (reference sequence). This CDR3 comprises 13 residues. Between the trimmed V and J ends, which lost 5 bases and 6 bases, there was a span of 8 bases.

The genes are TRBV5-8 and TRBJ2-7, with D perhaps TRBD2 (5 bases). There are 17 residues in the CDR3. The germline V gene has CDR1 SGHTS and CDR2 YDEGEE. V lost 5 bases and J lost 5, with 26 bases in between. CDR3 protein: CASRSVRRSGFRDEQYF. The CDR3 DNA follows: TGTGCCAGCAGGTCAGTCCGGAGGTCCGGGTTTCGGGACGAGCAGTACTTC.

This chain uses TRBV5-1 with TRBJ2-7; D is uncertain. The ends were cut back, 3 bases at V and 5 bases at J, with 12 bases in the middle. This CDR3 contains 13 residues. Germline assignment: CDR1 SGHRS and CDR2 YFSETQ. DNA for the CDR3: TGCGCCAGCAGCTCCAGGCCCCGAGACGAGCAGTACTTC. Protein: CASSSRPRDEQYF.

V and J are TRBV6-6 and TRBJ1-1; D remains unclear. The CDR3 length is 13 residues. The V gene lost 6 bases and the J gene lost 1 base, with 9 bases spanning the gap. Germline V gene data show CDR1 as MNHNY and CDR2 as SVGAGI (reference sequence). The CDR3 is CASSNLPNTEAFF. The CDR3, as DNA: TGTGCCAGCAGCAATCTCCCGAACACTGAAGCTTTCTTT.